This T cell receptor beta chain was identified in a study of shared clonotypes between healthy human individuals. General study results and limits: Since donors were few, the genetic and exposure-history diversity represented was limited.

The CDR3 length is 13 residues. Between the trimmed V and J ends, which lost 5 bases and 9 bases, there was a span of 16 bases. Germline values: CDR1 LNHDA, CDR2 SQIVND (reference sequence). This table comes from immunoSEQ multiplex PCR, and its TCRdb copy is limited to in-frame clones, with some not included. The profile shows some 360,000 clones, more than 60% of them singletons. Concerning this clone itself: The antigen remains unidentified.

All donors were healthy HIV-negative adults lacking recent acute infections or vaccinations. All of the donors resided in Nashville, Tennessee, and each was a Caucasian adult. V is TRBV19 and J is TRBJ2-5, with no clear D. Sequencing was performed on memory CD4+ T cells sorted from blood. Documented subset: CD45RA-negative fraction. This TCR was recovered from a man aged 25-45 years in good health. CDR3 nucleotide sequence: TGTGCCAGTAGTGGCAATGTTGTTTCGTCCCAGTACTTC. Protein product: CASSGNVVSSQYF.